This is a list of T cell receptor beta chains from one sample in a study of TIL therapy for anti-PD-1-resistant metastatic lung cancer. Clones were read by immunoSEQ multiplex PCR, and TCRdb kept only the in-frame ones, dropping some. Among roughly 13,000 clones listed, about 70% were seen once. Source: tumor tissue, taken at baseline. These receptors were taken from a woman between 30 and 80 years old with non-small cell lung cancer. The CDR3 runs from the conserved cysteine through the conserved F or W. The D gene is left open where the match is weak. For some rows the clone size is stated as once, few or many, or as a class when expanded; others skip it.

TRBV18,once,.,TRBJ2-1,CASSPQGGLGNEQFF,TGTGCCAGCTCACCGCAGGGGGGTCTGGGCAATGAGCAGTTCTTC
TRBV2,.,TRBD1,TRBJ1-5,CASSGQGMDQPQHF,TGTGCCAGCAGTGGACAGGGAATGGATCAGCCCCAGCATTTT
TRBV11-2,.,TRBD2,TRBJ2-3,CASSLRLASTDTQYF,TGTGCCAGCAGCTTACGACTAGCGAGCACAGATACGCAGTATTTT
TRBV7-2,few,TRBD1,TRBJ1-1,CASSYRTGGTEAFF,TGTGCCAGCAGCTACCGGACAGGGGGCACTGAAGCTTTCTTT
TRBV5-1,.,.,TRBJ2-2,CASSLGGTANTGELFF,TGCGCCAGCAGCTTGGGCGGGACAGCGAACACCGGGGAGCTGTTTTTT
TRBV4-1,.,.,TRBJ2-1,CASSLVTGSPGFF,TGCGCCAGCAGCTTAGTCACCGGGTCCCCTGGGTTCTTC
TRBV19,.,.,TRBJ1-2,CASSMFEGIYGYTF,TGTGCCAGTAGTATGTTTGAGGGGATCTATGGCTACACCTTC
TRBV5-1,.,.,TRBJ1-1,CASYSGFRFNTEAFF,TGCGCCAGCTACAGCGGATTCAGATTCAACACTGAAGCTTTCTTT
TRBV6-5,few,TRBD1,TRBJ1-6,CASSYQTGRNSPLHF,TGTGCCAGCAGTTATCAGACAGGGCGTAATTCACCCCTCCACTTT
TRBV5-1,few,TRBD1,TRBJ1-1,CASSAGTGVDTEAFF,TGCGCCAGCAGCGCGGGGACAGGGGTCGACACTGAAGCTTTCTTT
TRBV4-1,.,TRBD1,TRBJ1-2,CASSQGTYPQGGDYGYTF,TGCGCCAGCAGCCAAGGAACCTACCCGCAGGGGGGCGACTATGGCTACACCTTC
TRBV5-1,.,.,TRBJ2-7,CASSLRIQREDEQYF,TGCGCCAGCAGCTTGCGAATTCAGAGAGAGGACGAGCAGTACTTC
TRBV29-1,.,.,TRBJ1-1,CSVARGSEAFF,TGCAGCGTTGCCAGGGGCTCTGAAGCTTTCTTT
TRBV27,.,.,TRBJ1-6,CASSLISQGYAYNSPLHF,TGTGCCAGCAGTTTAATATCACAGGGTTATGCCTATAATTCACCCCTCCACTTT
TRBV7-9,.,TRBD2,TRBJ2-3,CASSPTSLAVLDTQYF,TGTGCCAGCAGCCCGACTAGCCTGGCGGTGTTGGATACGCAGTATTTT
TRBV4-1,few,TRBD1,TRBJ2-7,CASSQMTGPNYVEQYF,TGCGCCAGCAGCCAGATGACAGGGCCCAATTACGTCGAGCAGTACTTC
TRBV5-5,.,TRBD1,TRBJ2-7,CASSATTGLEQYF,TGTGCCAGCAGCGCGACGACAGGGCTCGAGCAGTACTTC
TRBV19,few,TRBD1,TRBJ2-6,CASSDRDLKDSGANVLTF,TGTGCCAGTAGTGACAGGGATTTGAAAGACTCTGGGGCCAACGTCCTGACTTTC
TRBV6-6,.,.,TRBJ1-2,CASSPQMNYGYTF,TGTGCCAGCAGCCCCCAGATGAACTATGGCTACACCTTC
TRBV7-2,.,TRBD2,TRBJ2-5,CASSLRSGGNGETQYF,TGTGCCAGCAGCTTAAGGTCGGGAGGGAACGGGGAGACCCAGTACTTC
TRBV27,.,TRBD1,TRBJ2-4,CASLDRDKNIQYF,TGTGCCTCCTTGGACAGGGACAAAAACATTCAGTACTTC
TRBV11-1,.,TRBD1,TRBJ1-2,CASSLRDRGPYGYTF,TGTGCCAGCAGCTTACGAGACAGGGGACCCTATGGCTACACCTTC
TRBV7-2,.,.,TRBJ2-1,CASNRVNEQFF,TGTGCCAGCAACAGGGTTAATGAGCAGTTCTTC
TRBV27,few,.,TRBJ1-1,CASSSRQVQANTEAFF,TGTGCCAGCAGTTCCAGACAGGTCCAGGCTAACACTGAAGCTTTCTTT
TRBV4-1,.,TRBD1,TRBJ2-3,CASSPRTGLTDTQYF,TGCGCCAGCAGCCCCAGGACAGGGCTCACAGATACGCAGTATTTT
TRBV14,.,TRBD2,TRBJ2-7,CASSQEIGRASYEQYF,TGTGCCAGCAGCCAAGAAATCGGGAGGGCCTCCTACGAGCAGTACTTC
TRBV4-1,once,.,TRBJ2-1,CASSQSPGLSSYNEQFF,TGCGCCAGCAGCCAATCACCGGGACTTAGCTCCTACAATGAGCAGTTCTTC
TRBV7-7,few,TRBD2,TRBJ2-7,CASSLGREYEQYF,TGTGCCAGCAGCTTAGGGCGGGAGTACGAGCAGTACTTC
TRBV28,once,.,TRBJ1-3,CASSLGSFSGNTIYF,TGTGCCAGCAGTTTGGGGTCCTTCTCTGGAAACACCATATATTTT
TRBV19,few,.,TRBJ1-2,CASKEGFDYGYTF,TGTGCCAGTAAGGAGGGATTTGACTATGGCTACACCTTC
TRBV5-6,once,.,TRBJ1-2,CASSLASGSQTVYGYTF,TGTGCCAGCAGCTTGGCCTCGGGGTCACAGACAGTCTATGGCTACACCTTC
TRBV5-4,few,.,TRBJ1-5,CASSSEDQPQHF,TGTGCCAGCAGCTCGGAGGATCAGCCCCAGCATTTT
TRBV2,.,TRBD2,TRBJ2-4,CASSEWASGDSKNIQYF,TGTGCCAGCAGTGAATGGGCTAGCGGGGATTCCAAAAACATTCAGTACTTC
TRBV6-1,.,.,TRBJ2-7,CAGRQAGVYEQYF,TGTGCCGGCAGACAGGCGGGAGTTTACGAGCAGTACTTC
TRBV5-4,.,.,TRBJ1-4,CASSPNRALNEKLFF,TGTGCCAGCAGTCCTAACAGGGCACTTAATGAAAAACTGTTTTTT
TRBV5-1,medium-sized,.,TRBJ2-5,CASSLGFGAPDQETQYF,TGCGCCAGCAGCTTGGGTTTCGGGGCACCAGATCAAGAGACCCAGTACTTC